The 9 T cell receptor beta chains in this list originate from one sample, sequenced in a study of OX40 agonist ivuxolimab in advanced cancers. Some clones are missing from TCRdb's copy, which holds only in-frame ones; the method was immunoSEQ multiplex PCR. Found here are about 96,000 clones, roughly 80% of them singletons; the top ten hold around 5.5%. This specimen consisted of CD4+ or CD8+ T cells sorted from blood, obtained in a trial of the OX40 agonist ivuxolimab. These receptors were taken from an adult with an advanced solid tumor such as melanoma, head and neck, liver or kidney cancer.

The rearrangement links TRBV9 to TRBJ1-1; maybe TRBD1 (6 bases). The ends were cut back, 3 bases at V and 3 bases at J, with 21 bases in the middle. The germline V gene encodes CDR1 SGDLS and CDR2 YYNGEE. The CDR3 contains 17 residues. The DNA for the CDR3 is TGTGCCAGCAGCGAACTAGGAGGGGGTGAATGGCACACTGAAGCTTTCTTT. It encodes CASSELGGGEWHTEAFF. Using reference TRBV9 and TRBJ1-1 for the parts outside the CDR3, the full variable domain is DSGVTQTPKHLITATGQRVTLRCSPRSGDLSVYWYQQSLDQGLQFLIQYYNGEERAKGNILERFSAQQFPDLHSELNLSSLELGDSALYFCASSELGGGEWHTEAFFGQGTRLTVV.

The rearrangement joins TRBV6-5 to TRBJ1-1; a weak D match, TRBD1 (5 bases). The length of the CDR3 is 15 residues. Germline CDR1 and CDR2: MNHEY and SVGAGI. The V and J ends lost 0 bases and 0 bases respectively, with 8 bases between them. The CDR3 spells CASSYSGTVNTEAFF. The CDR3 region has the DNA TGTGCCAGCAGTTACTCGGGGACCGTGAACACTGAAGCTTTCTTT.

The V call is TRBV6-4, the J call TRBJ1-1; D unclear. Germline V gives CDR1 MRHNA, CDR2 SNTAGT. CDR3 length equals 13 residues. Trimming pared 3 bases from V and 4 bases from J, leaving 9 bases between. The DNA of the CDR3 is TGTGCCAGCAGTGAGGCACCCTCCACTGAAGCTTTCTTT. It translates to CASSEAPSTEAFF.

In this sample, this clone is medium-sized. The chain carries TRBV7-9 and TRBJ2-1; D perhaps matches TRBD1 (6 bases). The CDR3 runs to 16 residues. Germline V gives CDR1 SEHNR, CDR2 FQNEAQ (reference sequence). Trimming took off 3 bases at V and 1 base at J, with 13 bases between the two ends. This chain's CDR3 is CASSFAGELSYNEQFF. The CDR3 DNA is TGTGCCAGCAGCTTCGCAGGGGAGTTGTCCTACAATGAGCAGTTCTTC.

The chain employs TRBV7-9 and TRBJ2-7; no clear D gene. CDR1 and CDR2 (germline): SEHNR, FQNEAQ (reference sequence). Trimming took off 5 bases at V and 5 bases at J, with 13 bases between the two ends. The CDR3 is 13 residues long. DNA for the CDR3: TGTGCCAGCAGCCCACCGACACGAAACGAGCAGTACTTC. Translating it yields CASSPPTRNEQYF.

This clone was observed a handful of times. The chain uses TRBV28 and TRBJ2-7; D ambiguous. The CDR3 consists of 13 residues. Germline assignment: CDR1 MDHEN and CDR2 SYDVKM. Deletions cut 6 bases from V and 5 bases from J, with 14 bases between. CDR3 bases: TGTGCCAGCAGCAGGAACCTCAACCACGAGCAGTACTTC. Protein: CASSRNLNHEQYF.

The J gene is TRBJ1-6, the V gene TRBV27; tentative D call: TRBD1 (6 bases). V lost 2 bases and J 4 bases, leaving 15 bases between the germline ends. Germline V gene lookup returns CDR1 MNHEY and CDR2 SMNVEV (reference sequence). The CDR3 totals 17 residues. This CDR3 reads CASSLIAGRGYNSPLHF. CDR3 sequence (DNA): TGTGCCAGCAGTTTAATTGCGGGTAGGGGGTATAATTCACCCCTCCACTTT.

The rearrangement links TRBV18 to TRBJ1-3; perhaps TRBD1 as D (5 bases). The CDR3 covers 13 residues. V was clipped by 2 bases and J by 6 bases, with 8 bases between them. Per the germline V gene, CDR1 is KGHSH and CDR2 is LQKENI. CDR3 loop: CASSPGASNTIYF. The CDR3 coding sequence is TGTGCCAGCTCACCAGGGGCGTCAAACACCATATATTTT.

The chain couples TRBV10-3 to TRBJ2-5, with D perhaps matching TRBD1 or TRBD2 (5 bases each). This CDR3 is 14 amino acids long. Germline V gives CDR1 ENHRY, CDR2 SYGVKD. V was pared by 2 bases and J by 5 bases, with 12 bases between. The CDR3 region has the DNA TGTGCCATCAGTGAGGGGGACGAGGTGGAGACCCAGTACTTC. Protein product: CAISEGDEVETQYF.